This T cell receptor beta chain was sequenced for a study of blood T cell repertoires in COVID-19. The CDR3 is 15 amino acids. CDR1 is SGDLS, CDR2 YYNGEE, per germline. The junction had 5 bases not matched to a gene; V was cut back by 3 bases and J by 2 bases. Measured with immunoSEQ multiplex PCR; TCRdb has only the in-frame clones, and not every one. This sample yields a few hundred thousand clones, of which around 90% are seen a single time; around 4.5% belongs to the top ten. This clone was recorded only once. This sequence joins TRBV9 and TRBJ2-5; TRBD2 agrees at 9 bases. The receptor was derived from a woman under 30 with acute COVID-19. Material for sequencing was PBMCs or T cells enriched from blood (not recorded which). In DNA, the CDR3 is TGTGCCAGCAGCGGTAGCGGGGGTACTCAAGAGACCCAGTACTTC. It yields the protein CASSGSGGTQETQYF.